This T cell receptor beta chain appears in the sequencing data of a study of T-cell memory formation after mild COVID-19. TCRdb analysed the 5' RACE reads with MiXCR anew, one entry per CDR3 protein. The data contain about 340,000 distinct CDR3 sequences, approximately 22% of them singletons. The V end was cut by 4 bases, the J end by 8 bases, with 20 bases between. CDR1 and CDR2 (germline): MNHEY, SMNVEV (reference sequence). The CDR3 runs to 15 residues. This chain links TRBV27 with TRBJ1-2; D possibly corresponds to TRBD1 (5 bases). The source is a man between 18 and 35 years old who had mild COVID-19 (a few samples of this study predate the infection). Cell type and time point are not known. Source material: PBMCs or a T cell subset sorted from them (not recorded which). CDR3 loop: CASSSDPPTVSGYTF. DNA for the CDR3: TGTGCCAGCAGTTCAGACCCACCGACAGTCTCGGGCTACACCTTC.